Presented here are 16 T cell receptor beta chains from one specimen sequenced in a study of CD8 T cells in Susac syndrome. Reverse transcription used about 0.45 to 1 ug RNA and random hexamers. TCRdb recomputed calls from the immunoSEQ multiplex PCR reads with MiXCR, one row per CDR3 protein. The data hold 100,000 to 150,000 distinct CDR3 sequences, with around 95% observed a single time. The sequenced sample was CD8+ T cells from PBMCs. Source of these receptors: a human donor with Susac syndrome.

The chain employs TRBV6-5 and TRBJ1-1, with unresolved D. Trimming left V 0 bases short and J 1 base short, with 6 bases between. The CDR3 has 14 residues. Germline V lookup: CDR1 MNHEY, CDR2 SVGAGI. Written as DNA, the CDR3 is TGTGCCAGCAGTTACTCGCAGACGAACACTGAAGCTTTCTTT. Residues: CASSYSQTNTEAFF.

This chain links TRBV7-9 with TRBJ1-5; 7 bases map to TRBD1. V was clipped by 5 bases and J by 7 bases; unmatched bases: 5. CDR1 and CDR2 (germline): SEHNR, FQNEAQ (reference sequence). This CDR3 contains 13 residues. The CDR3 DNA is TGTGCCAGCAGCCCAGAAGGGGGCCAGCCCCAGCATTTT. It encodes CASSPEGGQPQHF. The whole variable domain, filled in from reference TRBV7-9 and TRBJ1-5, reads DTGVSQNPRHKITKRGQNVTFRCDPISEHNRLYWYRQTLGQGPEFLTYFQNEAQLEKSRLLSDRFSAERPKGSFSTLEIQRTEQGDSAMYLCASSPEGGQPQHFGDGTRLSIL.

V is TRBV5-6 and J is TRBJ2-7, with 7 bases that match TRBD2. V lost 0 bases and J lost 2; bases outside the gene matches: 2. The germline CDR1 and CDR2 sequences are SGHDT and YYEEEE. The CDR3 extends over 14 amino acids. For the CDR3, the DNA is TGTGCCAGCAGCTTGGGCGGGAGCGCCTACGAGCAGTACTTC. This translates into CASSLGGSAYEQYF.

The V call is TRBV30, the J call TRBJ1-2; D is unresolved. With 4 bases removed from V and 1 base from J, the gap between germline ends came to 19 bases. The germline V gene has CDR1 GTSNPN and CDR2 SVGIG (reference sequence). This CDR3 comprises 16 residues. The CDR3 here is CAWMGFNSRRNYGYTF. DNA for the CDR3: TGTGCCTGGATGGGATTTAACAGCCGTCGTAACTATGGCTACACCTTC.

The count of this clonotype is one. This chain uses TRBV27 with TRBJ1-5, with D unresolved. This CDR3 is 14 amino acids long. Germline loops: CDR1 MNHEY, CDR2 SMNVEV (reference sequence). V was shortened by 3 bases and J by 0 bases, with 6 bases between the two germline ends. The CDR3 DNA reads as TGTGCCAGCAGTTTTCAAGGTAGCAATCAGCCCCAGCATTTT. Translated: CASSFQGSNQPQHF.

The genes are TRBV12-3 or TRBV12-4 and TRBJ2-2, with TRBD1 as a possible D gene (6 bases). The V gene lost 2 bases and the J gene lost 4 bases, with 11 bases spanning the gap. CDR3 size: 15 residues. The CDR3 protein is CASSLTGLGTGELFF. CDR3 sequence (DNA): TGTGCCAGCAGTTTAACAGGGTTGGGCACCGGGGAGCTGTTTTTT.

This clonotype is a singleton in its sample. This rearrangement joins TRBV7-2 to TRBJ2-5, with D unresolved. Germline CDR1 is SGHTA and CDR2 is FQGNSA. The CDR3 spans 15 residues. Trimming took off 5 bases at V and 2 bases at J, with 15 bases between the two ends. The CDR3 protein is CASSPPHGRQETQYF. The CDR3 region has the DNA TGTGCCAGCAGCCCGCCCCATGGCCGGCAAGAGACCCAGTACTTC.

The chain joins TRBV30 to TRBJ1-1; no clear D. Germline V gene data show CDR1 as GTSNPN and CDR2 as SVGIG (reference sequence). The germline V and J ends were trimmed by 2 bases and 4 bases, with 11 bases remaining between them. The CDR3 is 13 amino acids. The chain's CDR3 is CAWSNGLFTEAFF. The CDR3 region has the DNA TGTGCCTGGAGTAACGGGCTATTCACTGAAGCTTTCTTT.

The CDR3 nucleotides read TGTGCCAGCAGCCAAGGCGCGGACGGGTACAATGAGCAGTTCTTC. It yields the protein CASSQGADGYNEQFF. The chain joins TRBV3-1 to TRBJ2-1; D is uncertain. Germline V gene data show CDR1 as LGHDT and CDR2 as YNNKEL (reference sequence). Trimming removed 1 base at V and 4 bases at J, with 11 bases between. The CDR3 covers 15 residues.

The chain combines TRBV15 with TRBJ1-4; no clear D. Germline V gene sequence: CDR1 LNHNV, CDR2 YYDKDF (reference sequence). CDR3 size: 15 residues. V lost 5 bases to trimming and J lost 2 bases, with 12 bases between them. The CDR3 DNA is TGTGCCACCAGCCCCGCCTTGGGGACTAATGAAAAACTGTTTTTT. Translating it yields CATSPALGTNEKLFF.

This rearrangement joins TRBV29-1 to TRBJ2-4, with 8 positions matching TRBD2. Germline CDR1 and CDR2: SQVTM and ANQGSEA. The CDR3 sequence is 14 residues long. V shed 4 bases and J 6 bases; nucleotides not matched to a gene: 8. CDR3 DNA: TGCAGCGTTGCGGAGGGACTAGAGATAAACATTCAGTACTTC. Translated: CSVAEGLEINIQYF. Looking up the rest from reference TRBV29-1 and TRBJ2-4 gives the full variable domain: SAVISQKPSRDICQRGTSLTIQCQVDSQVTMMFWYRQQPGQSLTLIATANQGSEATYESGFVIDKFPISRPNLTFSTLTVSNMSPEDSSIYLCSVAEGLEINIQYFGAGTRLSVL.

Only one count was recorded for this clonotype. The rearrangement joins TRBV6-5 to TRBJ2-5; D may be TRBD1 or TRBD2 (6 bases each). The ends were cut back, 10 bases at V and 3 bases at J, with 15 bases in the middle. The germline gives CDR1 MNHEY, CDR2 SVGAGI. The CDR3 is 13 residues long. CDR3 protein: CATLGGREETQYF. CDR3 DNA: TGTGCCACGCTAGGGGGGCGGGAAGAGACCCAGTACTTC.

The rearrangement uses TRBV28 and TRBJ2-5; D perhaps matches TRBD2 (6 bases). The germline V and J ends were trimmed by 7 bases and 4 bases, with 16 bases remaining between them. Per germline, CDR1 MDHEN and CDR2 SYDVKM. The CDR3 extends over 14 amino acids. The CDR3 sequence is CASTHRDSGETQYF. CDR3 DNA: TGTGCCAGCACCCATAGGGACTCAGGAGAGACCCAGTACTTC.

The chain combines TRBV18 with TRBJ1-1; D possibly corresponds to TRBD1 (5 bases). The CDR3 totals 14 residues. Germline V gene lookup returns CDR1 KGHSH and CDR2 LQKENI. V was trimmed by 2 bases and J by 4 bases, leaving 11 bases between them. The CDR3 spells CASSPEGVITEAFF. The CDR3 DNA reads TGTGCCAGCTCACCAGAAGGGGTGATCACTGAAGCTTTCTTT. Full variable domain (remainder filled in from reference TRBV18 and TRBJ1-1): NAGVMQNPRHLVRRRGQEARLRCSPMKGHSHVYWYRQLPEEGLKFMVYLQKENIIDESGMPKERFSAEFPKEGPSILRIQQVVRGDSAAYFCASSPEGVITEAFFGQGTRLTVV.

The chain employs TRBV6-6 and TRBJ2-4; D not resolved. The CDR3 loop spans 12 amino acids. V lost 6 bases to trimming and J lost 8 bases, with 11 bases between them. In germline, CDR1 is MNHNY, CDR2 SVGAGI (reference sequence). The CDR3 nucleotides are TGTGCCAGCAGCCCCCTTCTGGACATTCAGTACTTC. The encoded protein is CASSPLLDIQYF.

The V and J genes are TRBV5-6 and TRBJ2-1; D gene unclear. Germline CDR1 is SGHDT and CDR2 is YYEEEE. V was pared by 6 bases and J by 1 base, with 11 bases between. The CDR3 spans 14 residues. The CDR3 coding sequence is TGTGCCAGCATCGACGGCGCTTCCTACAATGAGCAGTTCTTC. As protein: CASIDGASYNEQFF.